These 2 T cell receptor beta chains were sequenced from one sample in a study of T cell responses to AZD1222 COVID-19 vaccine. Produced via immunoSEQ multiplex PCR; TCRdb's table is partial and in-frame only. Its table lists about 140,000 clones. The sequenced sample was peripheral blood. These receptors were taken from an adult in good health.

This chain uses TRBV5-1 with TRBJ2-1; D possibly corresponds to TRBD1 (5 bases). Trimming stripped 0 bases from V and 0 bases from J, with 7 bases between. The CDR3 has 15 amino acids. The germline V gene encodes CDR1 SGHRS and CDR2 YFSETQ. The CDR3 loop is CASSLAGFSYNEQFF. In DNA form, the CDR3 reads TGCGCCAGCAGCTTGGCAGGGTTCTCCTACAATGAGCAGTTCTTC.

CDR3 sequence (DNA): TGCGCCAGCAGCCCTTCGGGGTACCAAGAGACCCAGTACTTC. Translated: CASSPSGYQETQYF. V is TRBV5-1 and J is TRBJ2-5; D might be TRBD2 (5 bases). CDR1 is SGHRS, CDR2 YFSETQ, per germline. The CDR3 contains 14 residues. Between the trimmed V and J ends, which lost 4 bases and 0 bases, there was a span of 10 bases.